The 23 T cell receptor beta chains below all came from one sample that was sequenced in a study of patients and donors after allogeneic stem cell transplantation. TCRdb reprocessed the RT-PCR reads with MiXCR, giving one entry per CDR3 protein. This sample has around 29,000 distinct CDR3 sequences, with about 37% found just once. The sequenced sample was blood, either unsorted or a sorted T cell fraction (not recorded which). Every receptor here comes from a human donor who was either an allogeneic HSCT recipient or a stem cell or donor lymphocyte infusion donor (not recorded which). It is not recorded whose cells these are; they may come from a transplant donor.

CDR3 protein: CASSLGQGADTQYF. CDR3 sequence (DNA): TGTGCCAGCAGTTTAGGACAGGGGGCTGATACGCAGTATTTT. The rearrangement joins TRBV27 to TRBJ2-3; TRBD1 aligns across 11 bases. Germline V gene sequence: CDR1 MNHEY, CDR2 SMNVEV (reference sequence). V dropped 2 bases and J dropped 6; count of bases not matched to a gene: 1. CDR3 length equals 14 residues.

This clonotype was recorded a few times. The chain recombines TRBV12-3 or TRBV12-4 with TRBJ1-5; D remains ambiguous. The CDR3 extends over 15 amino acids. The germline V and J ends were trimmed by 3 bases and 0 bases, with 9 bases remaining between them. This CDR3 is CASSLGSYSNQPQHF. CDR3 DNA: TGTGCCAGCAGTTTGGGCAGTTATAGCAATCAGCCCCAGCATTTT.

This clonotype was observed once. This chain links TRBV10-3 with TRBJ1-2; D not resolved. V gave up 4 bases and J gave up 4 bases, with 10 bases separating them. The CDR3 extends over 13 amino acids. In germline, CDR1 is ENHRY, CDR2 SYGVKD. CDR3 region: CAISGGTVYGYTF. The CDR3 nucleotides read TGTGCCATCAGTGGCGGAACAGTCTATGGCTACACCTTC.

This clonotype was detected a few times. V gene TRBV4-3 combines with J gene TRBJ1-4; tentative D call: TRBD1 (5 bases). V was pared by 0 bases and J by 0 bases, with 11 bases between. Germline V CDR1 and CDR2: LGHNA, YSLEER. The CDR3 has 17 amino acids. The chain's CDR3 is CASSQDGLQATNEKLFF. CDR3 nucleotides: TGCGCCAGCAGCCAAGACGGCCTACAGGCAACTAATGAAAAACTGTTTTTT.

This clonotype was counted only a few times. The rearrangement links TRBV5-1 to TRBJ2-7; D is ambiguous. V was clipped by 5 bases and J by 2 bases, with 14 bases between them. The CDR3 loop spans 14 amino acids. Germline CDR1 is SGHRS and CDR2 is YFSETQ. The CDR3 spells CASRTRQGPYEQYF. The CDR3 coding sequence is TGCGCCAGCAGGACCCGGCAAGGGCCCTACGAGCAGTACTTC.

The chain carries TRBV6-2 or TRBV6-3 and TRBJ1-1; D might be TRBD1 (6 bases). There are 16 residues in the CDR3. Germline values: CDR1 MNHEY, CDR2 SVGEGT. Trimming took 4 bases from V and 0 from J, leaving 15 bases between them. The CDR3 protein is CASSSAGARVNTEAFF. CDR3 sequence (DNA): TGTGCCAGCAGTTCTGCGGGGGCGCGGGTGAACACTGAAGCTTTCTTT.

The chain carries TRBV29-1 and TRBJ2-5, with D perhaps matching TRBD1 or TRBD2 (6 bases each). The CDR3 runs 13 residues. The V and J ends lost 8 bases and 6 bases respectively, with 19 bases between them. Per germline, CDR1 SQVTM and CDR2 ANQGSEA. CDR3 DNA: TGCAGCTTGAGGGGGGACGGCACAAAGACCCAGTACTTC. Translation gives CSLRGDGTKTQYF. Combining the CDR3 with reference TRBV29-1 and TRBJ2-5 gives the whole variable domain SAVISQKPSRDICQRGTSLTIQCQVDSQVTMMFWYRQQPGQSLTLIATANQGSEATYESGFVIDKFPISRPNLTFSTLTVSNMSPEDSSIYLCSLRGDGTKTQYFGPGTRLLVL.

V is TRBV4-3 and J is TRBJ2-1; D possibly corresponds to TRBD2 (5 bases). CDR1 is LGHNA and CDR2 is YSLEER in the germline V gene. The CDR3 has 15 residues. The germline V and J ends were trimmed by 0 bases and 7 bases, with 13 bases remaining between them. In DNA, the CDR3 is TGCGCCAGCAGCCAAGAACTACGCGGGTGGAATGAGCAGTTCTTC. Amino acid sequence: CASSQELRGWNEQFF.

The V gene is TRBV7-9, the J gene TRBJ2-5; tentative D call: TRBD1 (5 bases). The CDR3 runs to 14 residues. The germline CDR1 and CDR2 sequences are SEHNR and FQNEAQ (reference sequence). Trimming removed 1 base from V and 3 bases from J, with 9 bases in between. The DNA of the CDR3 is TGTGCCAGCAGCTTAGTTGGCAGGGAAGAGACCCAGTACTTC. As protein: CASSLVGREETQYF.

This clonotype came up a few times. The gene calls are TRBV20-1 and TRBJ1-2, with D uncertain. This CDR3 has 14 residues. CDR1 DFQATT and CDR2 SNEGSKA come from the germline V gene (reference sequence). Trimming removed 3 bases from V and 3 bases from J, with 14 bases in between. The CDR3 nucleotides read TGCAGTGCTAGGGAGGGAAATCTATACTATGGCTACACCTTC. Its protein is CSAREGNLYYGYTF.

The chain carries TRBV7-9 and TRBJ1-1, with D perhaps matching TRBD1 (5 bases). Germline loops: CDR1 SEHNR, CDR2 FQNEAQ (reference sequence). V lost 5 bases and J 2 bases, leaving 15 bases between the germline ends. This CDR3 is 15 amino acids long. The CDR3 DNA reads TGTGCCAGCAGCCCCCGTATAAGGGGAAACACTGAAGCTTTCTTT. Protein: CASSPRIRGNTEAFF.

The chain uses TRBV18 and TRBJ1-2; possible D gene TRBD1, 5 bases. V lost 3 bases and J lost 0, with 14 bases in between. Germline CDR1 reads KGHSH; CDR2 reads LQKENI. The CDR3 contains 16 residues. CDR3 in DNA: TGTGCCAGCTCACCGCTTCAGGGCGAGGCTAACTATGGCTACACCTTC. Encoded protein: CASSPLQGEANYGYTF.

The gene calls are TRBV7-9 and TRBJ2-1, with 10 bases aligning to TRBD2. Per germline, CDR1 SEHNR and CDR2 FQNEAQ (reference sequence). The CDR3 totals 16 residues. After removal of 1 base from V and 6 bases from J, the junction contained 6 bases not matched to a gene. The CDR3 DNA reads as TGTGCCAGCAGCTTAGTGCGGACTAGCGGCCCCAATGAGCAGTTCTTC. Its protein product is CASSLVRTSGPNEQFF.

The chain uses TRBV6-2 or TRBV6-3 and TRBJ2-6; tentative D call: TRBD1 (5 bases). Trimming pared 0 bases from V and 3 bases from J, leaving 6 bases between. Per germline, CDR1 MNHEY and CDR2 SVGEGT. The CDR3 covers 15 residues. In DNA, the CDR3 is TGTGCCAGCAGTTACTCAGGGGTTGGGGCCAACGTCCTGACTTTC. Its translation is CASSYSGVGANVLTF.

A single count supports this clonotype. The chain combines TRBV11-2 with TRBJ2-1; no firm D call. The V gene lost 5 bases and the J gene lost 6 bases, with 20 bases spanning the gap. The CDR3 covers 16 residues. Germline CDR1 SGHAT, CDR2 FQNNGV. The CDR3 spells CASSRLKGRPPNEQFF. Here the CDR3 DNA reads TGTGCCAGCAGCCGCCTTAAGGGCCGCCCCCCCAATGAGCAGTTCTTC.

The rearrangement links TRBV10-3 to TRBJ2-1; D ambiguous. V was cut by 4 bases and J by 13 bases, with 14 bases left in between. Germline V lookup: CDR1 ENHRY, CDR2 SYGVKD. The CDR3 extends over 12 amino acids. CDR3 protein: CAISGDSPGQFF. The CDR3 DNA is TGTGCCATCAGTGGGGATTCTCCCGGCCAGTTCTTC.

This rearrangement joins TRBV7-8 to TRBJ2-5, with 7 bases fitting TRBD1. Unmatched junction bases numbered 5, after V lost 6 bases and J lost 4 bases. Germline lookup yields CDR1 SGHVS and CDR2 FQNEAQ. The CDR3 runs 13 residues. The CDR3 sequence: CASRPRGRETQYF. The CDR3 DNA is TGTGCCAGCAGGCCCAGGGGGAGAGAGACCCAGTACTTC.

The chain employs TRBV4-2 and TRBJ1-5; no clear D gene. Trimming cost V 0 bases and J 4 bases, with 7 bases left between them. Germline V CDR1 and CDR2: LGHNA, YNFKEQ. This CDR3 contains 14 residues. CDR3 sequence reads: CASSQDRSNQPQHF. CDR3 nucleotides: TGTGCCAGCAGCCAAGATCGCAGTAATCAGCCCCAGCATTTT.

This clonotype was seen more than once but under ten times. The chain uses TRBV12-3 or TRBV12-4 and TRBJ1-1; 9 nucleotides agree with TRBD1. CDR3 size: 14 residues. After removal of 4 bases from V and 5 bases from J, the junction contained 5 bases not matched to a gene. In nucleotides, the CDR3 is TGTGCCAGCAGTTGGGGGACAGGGAGAACTGAAGCTTTCTTT. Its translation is CASSWGTGRTEAFF.

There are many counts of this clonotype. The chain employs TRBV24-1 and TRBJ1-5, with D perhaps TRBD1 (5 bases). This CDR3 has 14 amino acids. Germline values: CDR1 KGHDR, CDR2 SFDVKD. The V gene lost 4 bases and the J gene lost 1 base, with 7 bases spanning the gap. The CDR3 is CATSEGRSNQPQHF. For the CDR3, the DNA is TGTGCCACCAGTGAGGGGCGGAGCAATCAGCCCCAGCATTTT.

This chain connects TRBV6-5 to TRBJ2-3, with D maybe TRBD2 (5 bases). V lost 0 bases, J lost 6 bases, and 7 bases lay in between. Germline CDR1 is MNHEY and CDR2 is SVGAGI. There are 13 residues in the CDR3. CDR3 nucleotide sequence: TGTGCCAGCAGTTACTCTCAGCGGGATACGCAGTATTTT. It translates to CASSYSQRDTQYF.

As DNA, the CDR3 is TGTGCCAGCTCACCTCCTAAGGGGGGACCATACAATGAGCAGTTCTTC. Its translation: CASSPPKGGPYNEQFF. The J gene is TRBJ2-1, the V gene TRBV18; D may correspond to TRBD1 or TRBD2 (6 bases each). Between the trimmed V and J ends, which lost 3 bases and 4 bases, there was a span of 16 bases. The CDR3 extends over 16 amino acids. Germline V gene sequence: CDR1 KGHSH, CDR2 LQKENI.

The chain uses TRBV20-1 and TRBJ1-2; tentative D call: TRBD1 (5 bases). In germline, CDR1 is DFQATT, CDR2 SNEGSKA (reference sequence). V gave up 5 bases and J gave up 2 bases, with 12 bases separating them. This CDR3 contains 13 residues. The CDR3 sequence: CSAFDRTNYGYTF. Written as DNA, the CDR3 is TGCAGTGCTTTCGACAGAACCAACTATGGCTACACCTTC.